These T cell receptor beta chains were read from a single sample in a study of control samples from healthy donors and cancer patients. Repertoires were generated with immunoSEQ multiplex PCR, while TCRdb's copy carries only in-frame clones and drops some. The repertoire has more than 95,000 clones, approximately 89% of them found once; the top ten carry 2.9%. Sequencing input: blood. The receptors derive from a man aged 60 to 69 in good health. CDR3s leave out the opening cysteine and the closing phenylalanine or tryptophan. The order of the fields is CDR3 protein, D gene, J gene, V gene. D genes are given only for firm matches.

CDR3aa: ASSSVQGNSPLH
d_gene: -
j_gene: TRBJ1-6
v_gene: TRBV27

CDR3aa: ASSLWGPTNEKLF
d_gene: -
j_gene: TRBJ1-4
v_gene: TRBV28

CDR3aa: ASGPGVNYGYT
d_gene: -
j_gene: TRBJ1-2
v_gene: TRBV12-3/TRBV12-4

CDR3aa: ASSIGGEQPQH
d_gene: -
j_gene: TRBJ1-5
v_gene: TRBV19

CDR3aa: ASSLGLAGSTDTQY
d_gene: TRBD2
j_gene: TRBJ2-3
v_gene: TRBV5-1

CDR3aa: ASSLLVTGAESGELF
d_gene: -
j_gene: TRBJ2-2
v_gene: TRBV5-1

CDR3aa: ASSRTGLSSGANVLT
d_gene: -
j_gene: TRBJ2-6
v_gene: TRBV27

CDR3aa: ATGQGRIGANVLT
d_gene: TRBD1
j_gene: TRBJ2-6
v_gene: TRBV19

CDR3aa: ASSYSSNVNTEAF
d_gene: -
j_gene: TRBJ1-1
v_gene: TRBV6-5

CDR3aa: ASSLVGDYEQY
d_gene: -
j_gene: TRBJ2-7
v_gene: TRBV11-2

CDR3aa: ASSLRGARADTQY
d_gene: TRBD2
j_gene: TRBJ2-3
v_gene: TRBV7-2

CDR3aa: ASSLAAGVTDTQY
d_gene: TRBD2
j_gene: TRBJ2-3
v_gene: TRBV19

CDR3aa: ASSEMNSRNTIY
d_gene: -
j_gene: TRBJ1-3
v_gene: TRBV6-1

CDR3aa: ASSQFGGIYTDTQY
d_gene: TRBD2
j_gene: TRBJ2-3
v_gene: TRBV3-1/TRBV3-2

CDR3aa: ASSLTQDSRTEAF
d_gene: -
j_gene: TRBJ1-1
v_gene: TRBV4-3

CDR3aa: ASSFSGTGRWDNSPLH
d_gene: TRBD1
j_gene: TRBJ1-6
v_gene: TRBV28

CDR3aa: SASSSSGSPLH
d_gene: -
j_gene: TRBJ1-6
v_gene: TRBV20-1

CDR3aa: AISVGQGGSPLH
d_gene: -
j_gene: TRBJ1-6
v_gene: TRBV10-3

CDR3aa: ASGGTVNTEAF
d_gene: -
j_gene: TRBJ1-1
v_gene: TRBV21-1

CDR3aa: ASERRGGYNEQF
d_gene: -
j_gene: TRBJ2-1
v_gene: TRBV28

CDR3aa: ASSPGVRDRGNYGYT
d_gene: TRBD1
j_gene: TRBJ1-2
v_gene: TRBV18

CDR3aa: ASSTGWGTEAF
d_gene: -
j_gene: TRBJ1-1
v_gene: TRBV7-9

CDR3aa: ASSPGGGAQASPLH
d_gene: -
j_gene: TRBJ1-6
v_gene: TRBV5-1

CDR3aa: ASSLDRVESPEAF
d_gene: -
j_gene: TRBJ1-1
v_gene: TRBV5-1

CDR3aa: ASSLGSHPGQGSEQY
d_gene: TRBD1
j_gene: TRBJ2-7
v_gene: TRBV5-8

CDR3aa: ASRGEGGFTGELF
d_gene: -
j_gene: TRBJ2-2
v_gene: TRBV7-2

CDR3aa: ASSLAGTAGYGYT
d_gene: TRBD1
j_gene: TRBJ1-2
v_gene: TRBV5-1

CDR3aa: ASSQGPWTDSYEQY
d_gene: -
j_gene: TRBJ2-7
v_gene: TRBV4-1

CDR3aa: ASRLGCQGGSPNEKLF
d_gene: -
j_gene: TRBJ1-4
v_gene: TRBV12-2

CDR3aa: ASSLWEGANTEAF
d_gene: -
j_gene: TRBJ1-1
v_gene: TRBV28

CDR3aa: AWSIAGSVLDTQY
d_gene: -
j_gene: TRBJ2-3
v_gene: TRBV30

CDR3aa: ASSLSESGANVLT
d_gene: -
j_gene: TRBJ2-6
v_gene: TRBV7-9

CDR3aa: ASSFSGTGGGNTIY
d_gene: TRBD1
j_gene: TRBJ1-3
v_gene: TRBV28

CDR3aa: ASSPAPTGASQPQH
d_gene: TRBD1
j_gene: TRBJ1-5
v_gene: TRBV18

CDR3aa: ASSHPRGSGLAYNEQF
d_gene: -
j_gene: TRBJ2-1
v_gene: TRBV3-1/TRBV3-2

CDR3aa: ASTLAPVTGELF
d_gene: -
j_gene: TRBJ2-2
v_gene: TRBV28

CDR3aa: ASTGGYTNTGELF
d_gene: -
j_gene: TRBJ2-2
v_gene: TRBV9